This T cell receptor beta chain was sequenced during a study of blood T cell repertoires in COVID-19. Study in general: Sample material is recorded as cDNA or gDNA derived from T cells, B-cell-depleted T cells, or PBMCs.

This clone was found once. In the source study's methods: How many nucleated cells were present was estimated from reference gene primer amplification. Using immunoSEQ multiplex PCR, the repertoire was profiled, and TCRdb retains in-frame clones only, with some absent. Clonal size and the V and J genes are those of that table, whereas D and trimming came from the DNA. The table has about 280,000 clones, roughly 90% seen once. Germline V CDR1 and CDR2: SGHTS, YDEGEE. This CDR3 has 15 amino acids. Trimming shortened V by 0 bases and J by 3 bases, and 10 bases separated the two germline ends. The chain has TRBV5-8 and TRBJ2-1; unclear D gene. This receptor was identified in a woman in her twenties or thirties with active or convalescent COVID-19. The sequenced sample consisted of peripheral blood. CDR3 sequence reads: CASSLVFGVYNEQFF. CDR3 in DNA: TGTGCCAGCAGCTTGGTGTTTGGAGTCTACAATGAGCAGTTCTTC.